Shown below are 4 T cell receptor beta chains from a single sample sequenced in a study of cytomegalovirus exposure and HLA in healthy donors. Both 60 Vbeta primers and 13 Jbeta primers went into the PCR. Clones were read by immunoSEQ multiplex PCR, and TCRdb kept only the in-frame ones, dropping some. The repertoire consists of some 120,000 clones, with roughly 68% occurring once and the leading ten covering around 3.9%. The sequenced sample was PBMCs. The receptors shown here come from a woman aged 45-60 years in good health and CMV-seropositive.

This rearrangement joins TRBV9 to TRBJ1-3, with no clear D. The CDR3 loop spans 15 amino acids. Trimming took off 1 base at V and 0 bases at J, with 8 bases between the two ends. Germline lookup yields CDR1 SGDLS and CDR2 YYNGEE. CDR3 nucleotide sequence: TGTGCCAGCAGCGTAAGCCCGGTCTCTGGAAACACCATATATTTT. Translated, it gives CASSVSPVSGNTIYF.

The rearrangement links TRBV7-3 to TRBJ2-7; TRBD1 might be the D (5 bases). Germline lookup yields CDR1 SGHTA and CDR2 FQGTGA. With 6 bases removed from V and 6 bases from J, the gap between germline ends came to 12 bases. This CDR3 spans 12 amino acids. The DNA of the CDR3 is TGTGCCAGCAGTCCCCAGGGCGGCGAGCAGTACTTC. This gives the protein CASSPQGGEQYF.

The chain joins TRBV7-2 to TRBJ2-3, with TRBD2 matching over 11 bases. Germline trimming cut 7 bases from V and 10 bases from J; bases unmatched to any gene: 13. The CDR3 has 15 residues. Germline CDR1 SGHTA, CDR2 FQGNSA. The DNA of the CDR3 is TGTGCCAGCATCCTCGATAGCGGGGGGGGATCCGCGCAGTATTTT. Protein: CASILDSGGGSAQYF. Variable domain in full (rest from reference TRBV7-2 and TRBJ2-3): GAGVSQSPSNKVTEKGKDVELRCDPISGHTALYWYRQSLGQGLEFLIYFQGNSAPDKSGLPSDRFSAERTGGSVSTLTIQRTQQEDSAVYLCASILDSGGGSAQYFGPGTRLTVL.

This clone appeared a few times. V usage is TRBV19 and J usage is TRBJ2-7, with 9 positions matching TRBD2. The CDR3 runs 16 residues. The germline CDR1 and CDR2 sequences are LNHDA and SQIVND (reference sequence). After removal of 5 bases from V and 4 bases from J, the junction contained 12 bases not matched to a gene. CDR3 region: CASSRPTSGTTYEQYF. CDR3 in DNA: TGTGCCAGTAGTCGGCCGACTAGCGGAACTACGTACGAGCAGTACTTC.